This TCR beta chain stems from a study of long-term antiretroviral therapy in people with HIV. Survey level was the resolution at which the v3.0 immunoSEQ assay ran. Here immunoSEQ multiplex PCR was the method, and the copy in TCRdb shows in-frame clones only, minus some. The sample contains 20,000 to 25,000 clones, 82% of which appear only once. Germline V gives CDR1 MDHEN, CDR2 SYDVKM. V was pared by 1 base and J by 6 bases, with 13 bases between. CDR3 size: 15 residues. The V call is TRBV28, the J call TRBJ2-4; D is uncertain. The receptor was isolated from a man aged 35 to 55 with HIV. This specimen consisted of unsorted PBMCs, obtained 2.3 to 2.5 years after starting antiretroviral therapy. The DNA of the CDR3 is TGTGCCAGCAGTTTATCCCAGGAGTTGGGAAACATTCAGTACTTC. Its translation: CASSLSQELGNIQYF.